This TCR beta chain is from a study of blood T cell repertoires in COVID-19. Across the study: Samples representing acute and convalescent COVID-19 were sourced from the United States, Italy and Spain. In each case, the material was cDNA or gDNA derived from T cells, B-cell-depleted T cells, or PBMCs.

This CDR3 is 15 amino acids long. Germline-derived CDR1 and CDR2 are MNHNY and SVGAGI (reference sequence). V was pared by 5 bases and J by 4 bases, with 17 bases between. Authors' analysis steps: The assay estimated nucleated cells by amplifying reference gene primers. Produced via immunoSEQ multiplex PCR; TCRdb's table is partial and in-frame only. That table is the source of V, J and clone size, and D and trimming were worked out from the DNA. The profile shows about 670,000 clones, just under 90% of them singletons. Sequenced: peripheral blood. This TCR came from a woman aged 18-29 years with acute or convalescent COVID-19. V usage is TRBV6-6 and J usage is TRBJ1-2; a weak D match, TRBD1 (5 bases). The CDR3 sequence is CASSPSGGFGYGYTF. DNA of the CDR3: TGTGCCAGCAGTCCCTCCGGGGGGTTTGGCTATGGCTACACCTTC.